Each of the 20 T cell receptor beta chains below was sequenced from the same sample in a study of control samples from healthy donors and cancer patients. Sequencing was performed with immunoSEQ multiplex PCR; in TCRdb, only in-frame clones are kept and a portion is missing. The sample records around 200,000 clones, 80% to 95% being singletons. The specimen was blood. All receptors come from a man younger than 35 in good health.

The chain couples TRBV24-1 to TRBJ2-1; 10 bases map to TRBD1. The trim removed 3 bases at V and 6 bases at J, leaving 4 bases unmatched. The germline V gene has CDR1 KGHDR and CDR2 SFDVKD. This CDR3 is 15 amino acids long. Written as DNA, the CDR3 is TGTGCCACCAGTGATCGAGACAGGGGGCTCAATGAGCAGTTCTTC. Its translation: CATSDRDRGLNEQFF.

The chain joins TRBV7-3 to TRBJ2-1; D call uncertain. Germline CDR1 SGHTA, CDR2 FQGTGA. The V end lost 0 bases, the J end lost 10 bases, and 10 bases lay between the germline ends. The CDR3 runs 13 residues. CDR3 DNA: TGTGCCAGCAGCTTAACGATAAAAGACGAGCAGTTCTTC. This encodes CASSLTIKDEQFF. The entire variable domain, with the rest obtained from reference TRBV7-3 and TRBJ2-1, is as follows: GAGVSQTPSNKVTEKGKYVELRCDPISGHTALYWYRQSLGQGPEFLIYFQGTGAADDSGLPNDRFFAVRPEGSVSTLKIQRTERGDSAVYLCASSLTIKDEQFFGPGTRLTVL.

J is TRBJ2-7 and V is TRBV28; perhaps TRBD2 as D (6 bases). The CDR3 is made up of 15 amino acids. Trimming removed 8 bases from V and 3 bases from J, with 20 bases in between. Germline CDR1 reads MDHEN; CDR2 reads SYDVKM. This chain's CDR3 is CASYGNPGELYEQYF. In nucleotides, the CDR3 is TGTGCCAGCTACGGAAACCCGGGGGAGCTCTACGAGCAGTACTTC.

The genes are TRBV10-3 and TRBJ1-2; D may be TRBD1 (6 bases). This CDR3 contains 13 residues. Germline CDR1 and CDR2: ENHRY and SYGVKD. Between the trimmed V and J ends, which lost 10 bases and 5 bases, there was a span of 17 bases. The DNA of the CDR3 is TGTGCCACACGGACAGAAGAGTTTTATGGCTACACCTTC. This sequence encodes CATRTEEFYGYTF.

The rearrangement uses TRBV10-3 and TRBJ1-1; 9 bases are a match to TRBD1. J was trimmed by 4 bases and V by 3 bases; bases with no gene match: 6. Germline-derived CDR1 and CDR2 are ENHRY and SYGVKD. The CDR3 is 15 amino acids. The CDR3 sequence is CAISDPLDRGTEAFF. DNA for the CDR3: TGTGCCATCAGTGACCCCTTGGACAGGGGCACTGAAGCTTTCTTT.

This chain joins TRBV19 and TRBJ1-1, with a weak D call TRBD1 (5 bases). The CDR3 totals 17 residues. V lost 5 bases and J 0 bases, leaving 19 bases between the germline ends. Germline loops: CDR1 LNHDA, CDR2 SQIVND (reference sequence). The CDR3 loop is CASSFGGTVNMNTEAFF. The CDR3 bases are TGTGCCAGTAGTTTTGGAGGGACGGTGAACATGAACACTGAAGCTTTCTTT.

The CDR3: CASSQDRRQGTHNEQFF. CDR3 nucleotide sequence: TGTGCCAGCAGCCAAGATCGTCGGCAGGGGACCCACAATGAGCAGTTCTTC. The gene calls are TRBV4-2 and TRBJ2-1, with D possibly TRBD1 on 6 matching bases. Trimming removed 0 bases at V and 5 bases at J, with 17 bases between. This CDR3 is 17 amino acids long. Germline V CDR1 and CDR2: LGHNA, YNFKEQ.

The J gene is TRBJ1-2, the V gene TRBV9, with 9 bases fitting TRBD1. V lost 4 bases, J lost 3 bases, and 4 bases stayed unmatched. The CDR3 runs 14 residues. Looked up from germline, CDR1 is SGDLS and CDR2 is YYNGEE. The CDR3 nucleotides are TGTGCCAGCAGCCCCTGGACAGGGGACTATGGCTACACCTTC. It encodes CASSPWTGDYGYTF.

The genes are TRBV5-1 and TRBJ2-7; the D gene is possibly TRBD1 (6 bases). Deletions cut 0 bases from V and 5 bases from J, with 12 bases between. The CDR3 has 14 residues. Per germline, CDR1 SGHRS and CDR2 YFSETQ. The CDR3 reads CASSLARGRDEQYF. CDR3 bases: TGCGCCAGCAGCTTGGCCAGGGGCAGGGACGAGCAGTACTTC.

V usage is TRBV5-4 and J usage is TRBJ1-4, with 8 bases aligning to TRBD1. Germline V gene data show CDR1 as SGHNT and CDR2 as YYREEE (reference sequence). V lost 0 bases and J lost 5; bases outside the gene matches: 9. The CDR3 is made up of 17 amino acids. The DNA for the CDR3 is TGTGCCAGCAGCTTGGAGCCTTGGGGACAGGAAAATGAAAAACTGTTTTTT. This sequence encodes CASSLEPWGQENEKLFF.

The chain couples TRBV18 to TRBJ2-5; 7 bases are a match to TRBD1. The CDR3 extends over 16 amino acids. CDR1 and CDR2 (germline): KGHSH, LQKENI. With 3 bases clipped from V and 0 bases from J, the junction kept 7 bases outside the gene matches. This CDR3 reads CASSPLDRAYQETQYF. CDR3 nucleotides: TGTGCCAGCTCACCCCTAGACAGGGCGTACCAAGAGACCCAGTACTTC.

This chain links TRBV5-4 with TRBJ1-4; no definite D call. The V gene lost 0 bases and the J gene lost 8 bases, with 14 bases spanning the gap. The CDR3 extends over 15 amino acids. The V gene's germline CDR1 is SGHNT and CDR2 YYREEE (reference sequence). CDR3 sequence: CASSLAETRSEKLFF. In nucleotides, the CDR3 is TGTGCCAGCAGCTTGGCCGAGACCCGGTCGGAAAAACTGTTTTTT.

V and J are TRBV19 and TRBJ1-4, with D perhaps TRBD1 (5 bases). The CDR3 has 12 residues. Germline-derived CDR1 and CDR2 are LNHDA and SQIVND (reference sequence). Trimming removed 9 bases from V and 2 bases from J, with 7 bases in between. The DNA for the CDR3 is TGTGCCAGCCAGGGCACTAATGAAAAACTGTTTTTT. Amino acid sequence: CASQGTNEKLFF.

This clone was observed once. V is TRBV6-5 and J is TRBJ1-1; TRBD1 is a possible D gene (6 bases). V was trimmed by 0 bases and J by 7 bases, leaving 15 bases between them. The length of the CDR3 is 15 residues. Germline V CDR1 and CDR2: MNHEY, SVGAGI. The CDR3 here is CASSYSIDRTSEAFF. In nucleotides, the CDR3 is TGTGCCAGCAGTTACTCGATTGACAGGACCAGTGAAGCTTTCTTT.

This chain joins TRBV7-2 and TRBJ2-1; D unclear. Deletions cut 3 bases from V and 7 bases from J, with 10 bases between. This CDR3 comprises 13 residues. Germline assignment: CDR1 SGHTA and CDR2 FQGNSA. The chain's CDR3 is CASSFRLKNEQFF. CDR3 bases: TGTGCCAGCAGCTTTCGCCTAAAGAATGAGCAGTTCTTC.

This clone has a single count. V is TRBV9 and J is TRBJ2-2; 7 positions agree with TRBD1. This CDR3 region has 17 residues. After removal of 3 bases from V and 1 base from J, the junction contained 9 bases not matched to a gene. Germline V gene data show CDR1 as SGDLS and CDR2 as YYNGEE. CDR3 protein: CASSAHRDRVNTGELFF. The CDR3 region has the DNA TGTGCCAGCAGCGCACACAGAGACAGGGTGAACACCGGGGAGCTGTTTTTT.

V gene TRBV6-5 combines with J gene TRBJ1-1; D unresolved. Germline-derived CDR1 and CDR2 are MNHEY and SVGAGI. Trimming removed 0 bases at V and 4 bases at J, with 9 bases between. The CDR3 extends over 14 amino acids. CDR3 nucleotide sequence: TGTGCCAGCAGTTACTCTGATACGGGCACTGAAGCTTTCTTT. Its protein product is CASSYSDTGTEAFF.

CDR3 DNA sequence: TGCGCCAGCAGCTTGGGGCCCGCCGAGGACCAGTACTTC. Protein sequence: CASSLGPAEDQYF. The chain recombines TRBV5-1 with TRBJ2-5; D not resolved. This CDR3 spans 13 amino acids. Deletions cut 0 bases from V and 10 bases from J, with 13 bases between. Germline V gene data show CDR1 as SGHRS and CDR2 as YFSETQ.

The chain combines TRBV2 with TRBJ2-2; D is perhaps TRBD1 or TRBD2 (5 bases each). Per germline, CDR1 SNHLY and CDR2 FYNNEI. Trimming pared 4 bases from V and 2 bases from J, leaving 17 bases between. The CDR3 length is 17 residues. The CDR3 coding sequence is TGTGCCAGCAGTGTCATTGGGGGTCAGGCAAACACCGGGGAGCTGTTTTTT. It specifies CASSVIGGQANTGELFF.

The chain combines TRBV5-1 with TRBJ1-6, with D unclear. CDR1 and CDR2 (germline): SGHRS, YFSETQ. The ends were cut back, 0 bases at V and 13 bases at J, with 11 bases in the middle. The CDR3 contains 13 residues. The DNA of the CDR3 is TGCGCCAGCAGCTTGGCCCCCGACCGGCCCCTCCACTTT. Translating it yields CASSLAPDRPLHF.